This T cell receptor (beta chain) was retrieved from a study of cytomegalovirus exposure and HLA in healthy donors. Study-wide background: The Caucasian-associated ancestry cluster held over 80% of more than 350 genotyped donors. Study-level results: Per published reports, the classifier diagnosed cytomegalovirus status with high specificity and sensitivity.

CDR1 LNHDA and CDR2 SQIVND come from the germline V gene (reference sequence). There are 15 residues in the CDR3. Trimming left V 3 bases short and J 3 bases short, with 12 bases between. Primers included in the PCR were 60 Vbeta and 13 Jbeta primers. In the original workflow: An analysis that came later counted tens of millions of unique TCR beta chains, around 12 million shared. Using immunoSEQ multiplex PCR, the repertoire was profiled, and TCRdb retains in-frame clones only, with some absent. That table gives V, J and clone size, and the DNA gave D and trimming. This sample has some 120,000 clones, with roughly 83% found just once. For this clone: Its antigen is not identified.

The sequenced material came from PBMCs. This clonotype originated in a man aged 25-45 years in good health and CMV-seropositive. This chain connects TRBV19 to TRBJ2-1; maybe TRBD1 (5 bases). The CDR3 DNA reads as TGTGCCAGTAGTATGCCAGGGCGTCACTACAATGAGCAGTTCTTC. Translating gives CASSMPGRHYNEQFF.